This TCR beta chain was identified during a study of cytomegalovirus exposure and HLA in healthy donors. This CDR3 contains 15 residues. The germline V and J ends were trimmed by 5 bases and 5 bases, with 17 bases remaining between them. Germline CDR1 and CDR2: SEHNR and FQNEAQ (reference sequence). In the PCR, 60 Vbeta and 13 Jbeta primers were used. Measured with immunoSEQ multiplex PCR; TCRdb has only the in-frame clones, and not every one. The sample has some 150,000 clones, roughly 79% seen once; the top ten hold 4.9%. The sequencing sample was made of PBMCs. The chain joins TRBV7-9 to TRBJ2-3; TRBD2 might be the D (7 bases). This TCR derives from a woman aged 18-29 years in good health and CMV-seropositive. The DNA of the CDR3 is TGTGCCAGCAGCATGGGGGGGCAGGCGGGAGATACGCAGTATTTT. As protein: CASSMGGQAGDTQYF. The full variable domain, in which reference TRBV7-9 and TRBJ2-3 provide the parts outside the CDR3, is DTGVSQNPRHKITKRGQNVTFRCDPISEHNRLYWYRQTLGQGPEFLTYFQNEAQLEKSRLLSDRFSAERPKGSFSTLEIQRTEQGDSAMYLCASSMGGQAGDTQYFGPGTRLTVL.